A selection of T cell receptor beta chains follows, all from one sample in a study of technical replicates of blood from a few donors. Only in-frame clones appear in the TCRdb table, and some are missing; sequencing was by immunoSEQ multiplex PCR. The sample yields under 90,000 clones, around 97% seen once. Material for sequencing was T cells isolated from PBMCs. Receptor source: a human donor in good health. Each CDR3 is given with its conserved first and last residue. Fields, in order: D gene, clone size, J gene, V gene, CDR3 protein, CDR3 DNA. The D gene is left open where the match is weak. Clone sizes are given selectively: once, few, many, or a class where the clone is expanded.

D: NA; size: once; J: TRBJ1-5; V: TRBV7-8; CDR3: CASSPNQGSQPQHF; DNA: TGTGCCAGCAGCCCGAACCAGGGATCTCAGCCCCAGCATTTT
D: NA; size: NA; J: TRBJ2-7; V: TRBV4-1; CDR3: CASSLRDQGVYEQYF; DNA: TGCGCCAGCAGCCTGCGGGATCAGGGAGTATACGAGCAGTACTTC
D: NA; size: NA; J: TRBJ2-7; V: TRBV4-1; CDR3: CASSQEDLSDTSYEQYF; DNA: TGCGCCAGCAGCCAAGAGGACCTTAGCGATACGTCCTACGAGCAGTACTTC
D: TRBD1; size: few; J: TRBJ2-7; V: TRBV4-1; CDR3: CASSQDSGQGYEQYF; DNA: TGCGCCAGCAGCCAAGATTCGGGACAGGGGTACGAGCAGTACTTC
D: TRBD2; size: NA; J: TRBJ2-5; V: TRBV5-3; CDR3: CARSRGVETQYF; DNA: TGTGCCAGAAGCCGGGGGGTAGAGACCCAGTACTTC
D: NA; size: once; J: TRBJ2-1; V: TRBV28; CDR3: CASSLDSPPDEQFF; DNA: TGTGCCAGCAGTTTGGACAGCCCTCCGGATGAGCAGTTCTTC
D: NA; size: NA; J: TRBJ2-3; V: TRBV7-9; CDR3: CASRTAGTDTQYF; DNA: TGTGCCAGCAGGACCGCAGGGACAGATACGCAGTATTTT
D: NA; size: NA; J: TRBJ2-2; V: TRBV5-1; CDR3: CASRKVQGNTGELFF; DNA: TGCGCCAGCAGGAAGGTACAGGGGAACACCGGGGAGCTGTTTTTT
D: NA; size: NA; J: TRBJ2-7; V: TRBV29-1; CDR3: CSVASQFYEQYF; DNA: TGCAGCGTTGCCAGTCAGTTCTACGAGCAGTACTTC
D: TRBD2; size: NA; J: TRBJ2-7; V: TRBV19; CDR3: CASSWAPGTTTYEQYF; DNA: TGTGCCAGTAGTTGGGCCCCGGGGACTACCACCTACGAGCAGTACTTC
D: NA; size: NA; J: TRBJ2-7; V: TRBV25-1; CDR3: CASSGGVPTGYEQYF; DNA: TGTGCCAGCAGCGGTGGAGTTCCTACTGGGTACGAGCAGTACTTC